The sequence of this T cell receptor (beta chain) was determined in a study of response to subunit inactivated influenza vaccine. The sample holds a few counts of this clonotype. In TCRdb, the RT-PCR reads were re-called with MiXCR into one record per CDR3 protein. Here the sample spans approximately 170,000 distinct CDR3 sequences, about 12% being singletons. Germline V gene data show CDR1 as ENHRY and CDR2 as SYGVKD. Trimming took 0 bases from V and 6 from J, leaving 15 bases between them. The CDR3 sequence is 16 residues long. These data were also reused for a study on T cells expressing NK-cell markers. That source reports: For TCR beta, cDNA was produced by 5'RACE template switching with UMIs. In a handful of donors, dominant clonotypes made up about 25-60.1% of CD3+CD56-NKG2C+ cells.

The sample consisted of CD8+ T cells sorted from PBMCs, taken about 12 days after vaccination. This chain connects TRBV10-3 to TRBJ1-3, with no clear D. The TCR comes from a man aged 50 or older who received an inactivated influenza vaccine. This chain's CDR3 is CAISESSVHIENTIYF. The CDR3 DNA reads TGTGCCATCAGTGAGTCGTCAGTCCACATTGAAAACACCATATATTTT.